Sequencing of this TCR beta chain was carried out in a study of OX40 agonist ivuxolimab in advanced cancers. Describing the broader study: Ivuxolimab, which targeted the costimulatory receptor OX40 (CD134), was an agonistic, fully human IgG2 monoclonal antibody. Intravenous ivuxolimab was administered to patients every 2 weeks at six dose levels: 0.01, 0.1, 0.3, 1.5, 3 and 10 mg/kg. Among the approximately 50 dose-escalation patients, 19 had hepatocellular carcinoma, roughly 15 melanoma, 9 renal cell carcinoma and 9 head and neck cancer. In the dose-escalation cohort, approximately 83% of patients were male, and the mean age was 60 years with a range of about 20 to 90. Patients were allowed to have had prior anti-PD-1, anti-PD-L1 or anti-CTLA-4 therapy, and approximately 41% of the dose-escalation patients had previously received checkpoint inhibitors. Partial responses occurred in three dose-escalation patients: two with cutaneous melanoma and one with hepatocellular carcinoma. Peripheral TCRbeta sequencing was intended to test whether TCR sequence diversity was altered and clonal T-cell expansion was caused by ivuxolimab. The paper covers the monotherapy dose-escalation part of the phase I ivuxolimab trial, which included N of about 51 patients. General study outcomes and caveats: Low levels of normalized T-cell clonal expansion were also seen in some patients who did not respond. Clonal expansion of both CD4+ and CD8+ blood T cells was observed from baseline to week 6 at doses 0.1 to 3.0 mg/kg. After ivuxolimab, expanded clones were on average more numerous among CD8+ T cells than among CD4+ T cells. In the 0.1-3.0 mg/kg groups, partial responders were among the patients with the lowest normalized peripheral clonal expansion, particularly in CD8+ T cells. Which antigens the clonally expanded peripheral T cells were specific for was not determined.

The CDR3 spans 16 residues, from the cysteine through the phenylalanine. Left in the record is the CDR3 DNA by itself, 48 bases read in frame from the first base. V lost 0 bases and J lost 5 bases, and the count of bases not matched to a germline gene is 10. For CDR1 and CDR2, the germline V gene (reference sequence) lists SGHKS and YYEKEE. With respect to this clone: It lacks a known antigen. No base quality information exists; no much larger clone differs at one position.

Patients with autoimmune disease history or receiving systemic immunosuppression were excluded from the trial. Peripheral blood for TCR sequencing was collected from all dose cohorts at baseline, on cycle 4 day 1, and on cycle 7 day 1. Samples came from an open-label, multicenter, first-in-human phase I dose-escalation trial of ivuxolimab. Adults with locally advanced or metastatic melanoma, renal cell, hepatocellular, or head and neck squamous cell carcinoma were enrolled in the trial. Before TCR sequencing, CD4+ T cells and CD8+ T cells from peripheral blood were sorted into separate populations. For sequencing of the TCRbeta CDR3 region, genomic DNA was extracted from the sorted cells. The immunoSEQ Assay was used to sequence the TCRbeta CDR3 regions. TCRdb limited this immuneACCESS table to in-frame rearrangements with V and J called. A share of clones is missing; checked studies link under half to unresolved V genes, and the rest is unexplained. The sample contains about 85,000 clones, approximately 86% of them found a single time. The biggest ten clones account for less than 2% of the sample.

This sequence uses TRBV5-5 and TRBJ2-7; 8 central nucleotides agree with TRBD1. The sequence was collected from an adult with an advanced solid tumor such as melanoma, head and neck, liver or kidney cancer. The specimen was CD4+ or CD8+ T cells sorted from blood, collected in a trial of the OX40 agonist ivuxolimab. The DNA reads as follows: TGTGCCAGCAGCTTGGCCCCCCAGGGGGCTGTCGACGAGCAGTACTTC. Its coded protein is CASSLAPQGAVDEQYF.